The 22 T cell receptor beta chains given below trace back to one sample, sequenced in a study of blood T cell repertoires in COVID-19. Profiling relied on immunoSEQ multiplex PCR, and the TCRdb table lists in-frame clones only, not all of them. The sample shows some 150,000 clones, roughly 84% of them seen only once. The sequenced material came from peripheral blood. The receptor set was obtained from a human donor in a cohort sampled during active COVID-19.

This chain uses TRBV24-1 with TRBJ1-1; unclear D gene. V lost 4 bases and J lost 1, with 9 bases in between. The germline V gene encodes CDR1 KGHDR and CDR2 SFDVKD. The CDR3 runs to 14 residues. CDR3 sequence: CATSDPRENTEAFF. The CDR3 nucleotides are TGTGCCACCAGTGACCCCCGGGAGAACACTGAAGCTTTCTTT.

This clone came up once. The V call is TRBV10-3, the J call TRBJ1-1; D perhaps matches TRBD1 (6 bases). Between the trimmed V and J ends, which lost 8 bases and 0 bases, there was a span of 10 bases. This CDR3 contains 13 residues. Germline V lookup: CDR1 ENHRY, CDR2 SYGVKD. The CDR3 region is CAIGQPLNTEAFF. The CDR3 DNA reads as TGTGCCATCGGACAGCCTCTGAACACTGAAGCTTTCTTT.

This chain connects TRBV12-2 to TRBJ2-5; TRBD2 is taken as the D call from the table, unchecked against the DNA. TRBV12-2 is tagged as a pseudogene. CDR3 size: 16 residues. CDR3 region: CASRGKRGVPGETQYF. The CDR3 DNA is TGTGCAAGTCGAGGGAAGCGGGGGGTCCCCGGGGAGACCCAGTACTTC.

The rearrangement links TRBV6-6 to TRBJ1-5, with TRBD1 matching 8 bases. J lost 3 bases, V lost 0 bases, and 4 bases had no gene match. The V gene's germline CDR1 is MNHNY and CDR2 SVGAGI (reference sequence). This CDR3 has 16 residues. Here the CDR3 DNA reads TGTGCCAGCAGTTACTCCCCGGACAGGGACAATCAGCCCCAGCATTTT. It encodes CASSYSPDRDNQPQHF.

The V gene is TRBV2, the J gene TRBJ2-7; 9 nucleotides match TRBD1. The CDR3 contains 18 residues. The germline V gene encodes CDR1 SNHLY and CDR2 FYNNEI. With 5 bases clipped from V and 2 bases from J, the junction kept 16 bases outside the gene matches. CDR3 amino acids: CASSSLKSGTGKTYEQYF. CDR3 sequence (DNA): TGTGCCAGCAGTTCCCTGAAATCCGGGACAGGGAAAACCTACGAGCAGTACTTC.

In nucleotides, the CDR3 is TGTGCTAGTGGTTTGGTACAGGGACAGGGCGACACTGAAGCTTTCTTT. Residues: CASGLVQGQGDTEAFF. The rearrangement uses TRBV12-5 and TRBJ1-1; 9 bases are a match to TRBD1. Trimming cost V 0 bases and J 3 bases; bases outside gene matches: 5. The CDR3 runs 16 residues. CDR1 is LGHNT and CDR2 is FRNRAP in the germline V gene. The variable domain in full, with the rest retrieved from reference TRBV12-5 and TRBJ1-1, is DARVTQTPRHKVTEMGQEVTMRCQPILGHNTVFWYRQTMMQGLELLAYFRNRAPLDDSGMPKDRFSAEMPDATLATLKIQPSEPRDSAVYFCASGLVQGQGDTEAFFGQGTRLTVV.

The rearrangement links TRBV11-2 to TRBJ1-6, with D uncertain. The germline V gene encodes CDR1 SGHAT and CDR2 FQNNGV. Trimming left V 3 bases short and J 6 bases short, with 15 bases between. The CDR3 runs 16 residues. The CDR3 reads CASSFGFETTNSPLHF. The DNA of the CDR3 is TGTGCCAGCAGCTTCGGGTTTGAGACGACTAATTCACCCCTCCACTTT. Looking up the rest from reference TRBV11-2 and TRBJ1-6 gives the full variable domain: EAGVAQSPRYKIIEKRQSVAFWCNPISGHATLYWYQQILGQGPKLLIQFQNNGVVDDSQLPKDRFSAERLKGVDSTLKIQPAKLEDSAVYLCASSFGFETTNSPLHFGNGTRLTVT.

J is TRBJ2-7 and V is TRBV7-3; D is uncertain. Germline CDR1 is SGHTA and CDR2 is FQGTGA. The ends were cut back, 0 bases at V and 0 bases at J, with 9 bases in the middle. CDR3 size: 15 residues. The CDR3 is CASSLTGRFSYEQYF. Written as DNA, the CDR3 is TGTGCCAGCAGCTTAACTGGCAGATTCTCCTACGAGCAGTACTTC.

This chain links TRBV4-1 with TRBJ2-5; D perhaps matches TRBD2 (6 bases). This CDR3 comprises 15 residues. Germline V gene data show CDR1 as MGHRA and CDR2 as YSYEKL. V was clipped by 0 bases and J by 5 bases, with 13 bases between them. CDR3 region: CASSQDAGTGETQYF. The CDR3 DNA is TGCGCCAGCAGCCAAGATGCGGGGACGGGGGAGACCCAGTACTTC.

The V call is TRBV19, the J call TRBJ2-3; 11 positions match TRBD2. V trimming: 7 bases; J trimming: 6 bases; junction bases outside the gene matches: 9. Germline V gene sequence: CDR1 LNHDA, CDR2 SQIVND (reference sequence). The CDR3 spans 15 residues. CDR3 sequence reads: CASTSGGTTRDTQYF. DNA of the CDR3: TGTGCCAGTACTAGCGGGGGGACAACGCGGGATACGCAGTATTTT.

The chain joins TRBV11-3 to TRBJ2-7, with D perhaps TRBD2 (5 bases). The V gene's germline CDR1 is SGHNT and CDR2 YENEEA. The CDR3 length is 15 residues. Trimming removed 5 bases at V and 0 bases at J, with 14 bases between. CDR3 DNA: TGTGCCAGCAGCCAGAGGGCAGAGAGCTCCTACGAGCAGTACTTC. It encodes CASSQRAESSYEQYF. Complete variable domain (other parts from reference TRBV11-3 and TRBJ2-7): EAGVVQSPRYKIIEKKQPVAFWCNPISGHNTLYWYLQNLGQGPELLIRYENEEAVDDSQLPKDRFSAERLKGVDSTLKIQPAELGDSAVYLCASSQRAESSYEQYFGPGTRLTVT.

This sequence joins TRBV11-3 and TRBJ2-3; possible D gene TRBD2, 6 bases. Trimming removed 5 bases at V and 0 bases at J, with 12 bases between. The CDR3 sequence is 15 residues long. In germline, CDR1 is SGHNT, CDR2 YENEEA. CDR3 bases: TGTGCCAGCAGCCGGACCGGGACTAGCACAGATACGCAGTATTTT. Translating gives CASSRTGTSTDTQYF.

This rearrangement joins TRBV6-5 to TRBJ2-3; 7 bases match TRBD1. The CDR3 covers 15 residues. The V gene end was trimmed by 2 bases and the J gene end by 0 bases; junction bases not matched to a gene: 2. CDR1 is MNHEY and CDR2 is SVGAGI in the germline V gene. CDR3 sequence (DNA): TGTGCCAGCAGTTACACAGGGGTAAGCACAGATACGCAGTATTTT. This codes for CASSYTGVSTDTQYF.

The CDR3 DNA reads as TGTGCCAGCAGCTCCCAGAGGGAGACCCAGTACTTC. Translated, it gives CASSSQRETQYF. The chain recombines TRBV5-4 with TRBJ2-5; D gene ambiguous. This CDR3 has 12 amino acids. V lost 3 bases and J lost 5, with 8 bases in between. CDR1 SGHNT and CDR2 YYREEE come from the germline V gene (reference sequence).

The chain carries TRBV9 and TRBJ1-5; the D is unclear. CDR1 SGDLS and CDR2 YYNGEE come from the germline V gene. The CDR3 totals 14 residues. V lost 3 bases to trimming and J lost 4 bases, with 11 bases between them. The CDR3 nucleotides are TGTGCCAGCAGCGCTCAATCGGGGAATCAGCCCCAGCATTTT. Protein sequence: CASSAQSGNQPQHF.

This clone occurred a few times. The gene calls are TRBV7-2 and TRBJ2-3, with D possibly matching TRBD2 (6 bases). CDR1 is SGHTA and CDR2 is FQGNSA in the germline V gene. The V end was cut by 1 base, the J end by 6 bases, with 20 bases between. The CDR3 runs 17 residues. The CDR3 coding sequence is TGTGCCAGCAGCTTAGGCCGCGGGCTAGCGCTTGGGGATACGCAGTATTTT. Amino acid sequence: CASSLGRGLALGDTQYF.

The gene calls are TRBV18 and TRBJ2-5; the D is unclear. The CDR3 is made up of 13 amino acids. The ends were cut back, 3 bases at V and 0 bases at J, with 5 bases in the middle. Germline V gene data show CDR1 as KGHSH and CDR2 as LQKENI. CDR3 nucleotides: TGTGCCAGCTCACCCTACTACCAAGAGACCCAGTACTTC. This encodes CASSPYYQETQYF.

The chain carries TRBV6-5 and TRBJ2-2; D gene ambiguous. V was pared by 4 bases and J by 1 base, with 10 bases between. This CDR3 comprises 15 residues. The germline gives CDR1 MNHEY, CDR2 SVGAGI. This chain's CDR3 is CASSFRTGNTGELFF. The CDR3 DNA reads as TGTGCCAGCAGTTTCCGAACGGGGAACACCGGGGAGCTGTTTTTT.

In its sample, this clone was seen a few times. The chain couples TRBV5-1 to TRBJ2-5, with D unclear. This CDR3 is built from 14 residues. Germline V gives CDR1 SGHRS, CDR2 YFSETQ. V was clipped by 0 bases and J by 1 base, with 7 bases between them. The CDR3 DNA sequence: TGCGCCAGCAGCTTGGCTAGTGGCCAAGAGACCCAGTACTTC. It yields the protein CASSLASGQETQYF.

This chain links TRBV5-5 with TRBJ2-1, with a weak D call TRBD1 (6 bases). Germline CDR1 is SGHKS and CDR2 is YYEKEE (reference sequence). V was shortened by 0 bases and J by 10 bases, with 11 bases between the two germline ends. This CDR3 comprises 13 residues. CDR3 in DNA: TGTGCCAGCAGCTTGGGAGGGGGTTGGGAGCAGTTCTTC. This encodes CASSLGGGWEQFF.

For this clone: Relative to the germline gene, one junction end is altered; a read error may explain this. The V call is TRBV27, the J call TRBJ2-7; 9 bases fit TRBD2. Germline values: CDR1 MNHEY, CDR2 SMNVEV (reference sequence). The CDR3 has 16 amino acids. CDR3 sequence reads: CASSLSSGTSLYEQYF. CDR3 in DNA: TGTGCCAGCAGCTTATCTAGCGGGACCTCCCTTTACGAGCAGTACTTC.

This clone showed up just a few times. CDR3: CASSFSTGMGLAPLHF. The CDR3 region has the DNA TGTGCCAGCAGTTTCTCGACAGGGATGGGGCTCGCACCCCTCCACTTT. The chain couples TRBV27 to TRBJ1-6; TRBD1 aligns across 7 bases. Trimming at V came to 3 bases and at J to 11 bases, leaving 13 bases not matched to a gene. CDR1 is MNHEY and CDR2 is SMNVEV in the germline V gene (reference sequence). The CDR3 contains 16 residues.